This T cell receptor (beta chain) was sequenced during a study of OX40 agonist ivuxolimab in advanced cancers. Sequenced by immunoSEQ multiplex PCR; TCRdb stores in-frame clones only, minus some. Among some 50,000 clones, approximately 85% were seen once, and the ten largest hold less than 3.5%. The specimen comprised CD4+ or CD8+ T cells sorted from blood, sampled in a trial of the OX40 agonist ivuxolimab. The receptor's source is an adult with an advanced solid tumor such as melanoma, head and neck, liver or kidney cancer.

This chain's CDR3 is CASSPQILRDNRRNGYTF. CDR3 DNA: TGTGCCAGCAGTCCTCAAATTCTCCGGGACAACCGCCGGAATGGCTACACCTTC. V gene TRBV27 combines with J gene TRBJ1-2; perhaps TRBD1 as D (6 bases). Trimming removed 5 bases at V and 6 bases at J, with 28 bases between. The CDR3 is 18 amino acids. The germline V gene encodes CDR1 MNHEY and CDR2 SMNVEV (reference sequence).